This T cell receptor beta chain was sequenced during a study of blood T cell repertoires in COVID-19. Study in general: The samples span acute and convalescent COVID-19 from the United States, Italy and Spain. Nucleic acid was either cDNA or gDNA, and it came from T cells, B-cell-depleted T cells, or PBMCs.

With V trimmed by 4 bases and J by 4 bases, 4 bases remained unmatched. Germline loops: CDR1 SNHLY, CDR2 FYNNEI. The CDR3 is 15 amino acids. As originally analysed: Amplifying reference gene primers gave estimates of nucleated cell counts. Data came from immunoSEQ multiplex PCR; TCRdb stores just in-frame clones and leaves some out. That table furnishes V, J and clone size, whereas the DNA furnished D and trimming. Of roughly 200,000 clones listed, about 76% are singletons. Sequenced input: peripheral blood. This chain joins TRBV2 and TRBJ2-2, with TRBD1 identical over 9 bases. The source of this sequence is a woman aged 35 to 49 with COVID-19, enrolled during active disease. CDR3 bases: TGTGCCAGCAGTGCGGGACAGGGTGGCACCGGGGAGCTGTTTTTT. Translating gives CASSAGQGGTGELFF.